A single sample is the source of the 19 T cell receptor beta chains below, sequenced in a study of T cell responses to AZD1222 COVID-19 vaccine. Using immunoSEQ multiplex PCR, the repertoire was profiled, and TCRdb retains in-frame clones only, with some absent. The sample holds 85,000 or so clones; roughly 86% are singletons and the top ten take 5.5% to 6%. This specimen was peripheral blood, taken 28 days after the second AZD1222 dose. The receptor source for this set is an adult who received the AZD1222 COVID-19 vaccine.

The rearrangement links TRBV28 to TRBJ2-6, with a possible D match to TRBD1 (6 bases). This CDR3 spans 14 amino acids. The V end was cut by 3 bases, the J end by 12 bases, with 15 bases between. CDR1 and CDR2 (germline): MDHEN, SYDVKM. In nucleotides, the CDR3 is TGTGCCAGCAGTTTTAGTCAGGGGTATACCGTCCTGACTTTC. It specifies CASSFSQGYTVLTF.

This clone appeared a single time. CDR3 bases: TGTGCCATCAGGGGACAGGGCGGAGGGTACAATGAGCAGTTCTTC. Translated, it gives CAIRGQGGGYNEQFF. This sequence joins TRBV10-3 and TRBJ2-1; 9 bases fit TRBD1. The CDR3 spans 15 residues. CDR1 ENHRY and CDR2 SYGVKD come from the germline V gene. After removal of 6 bases from V and 4 bases from J, the junction contained 7 bases not matched to a gene.

The chain has TRBV11-2 and TRBJ1-2, with 7 bases lining up with TRBD1. The CDR3 runs to 13 residues. With 5 bases clipped from V and 4 bases from J, the junction kept 4 bases outside the gene matches. CDR1 is SGHAT, CDR2 FQNNGV, per germline. CDR3 nucleotide sequence: TGTGCCAGCAGCACAGGGGTTACCTATGGCTACACCTTC. It specifies CASSTGVTYGYTF.

This clone has just one count. This chain uses TRBV5-4 with TRBJ2-2; D might be TRBD1 (5 bases). The CDR3 covers 17 residues. The germline V gene has CDR1 SGHNT and CDR2 YYREEE (reference sequence). Trimming removed 0 bases at V and 1 base at J, with 13 bases between. CDR3 sequence (DNA): TGTGCCAGCAGCTTGGCCAATCAGGGCGGGAACACCGGGGAGCTGTTTTTT. This sequence encodes CASSLANQGGNTGELFF.

Here the CDR3 reads CASSLSSGVYEQYF. In nucleotides, the CDR3 is TGTGCCAGCAGCTTATCTAGCGGGGTCTACGAGCAGTACTTC. The chain carries TRBV7-9 and TRBJ2-7; 9 bases line up with TRBD2. Germline V gene data show CDR1 as SEHNR and CDR2 as FQNEAQ (reference sequence). The CDR3 extends over 14 amino acids. Trimming at V came to 2 bases and at J to 3 bases, leaving 2 bases not matched to a gene.

This chain uses TRBV7-2 with TRBJ1-2; D unclear. Trimming cost V 4 bases and J 1 base, with 7 bases left between them. Germline V gene lookup returns CDR1 SGHTA and CDR2 FQGNSA. The CDR3 has 13 residues. This CDR3 reads CASSSGSNYGYTF. Written as DNA, the CDR3 is TGTGCCAGCAGCTCCGGGAGTAACTATGGCTACACCTTC.

The chain combines TRBV2 with TRBJ2-7, with 10 bases aligning to TRBD2. CDR1 and CDR2 (germline): SNHLY, FYNNEI. The V gene end was trimmed by 7 bases and the J gene end by 7 bases; junction bases not matched to a gene: 7. CDR3 size: 13 residues. CDR3 region: CASTVAGGDEQYF. DNA of the CDR3: TGTGCCAGCACGGTAGCGGGGGGAGATGAGCAGTACTTC.

The chain has TRBV4-1 and TRBJ1-2, with D possibly TRBD1 on 5 matching bases. Germline CDR1 reads MGHRA; CDR2 reads YSYEKL. The V end was cut by 0 bases, the J end by 1 base, with 12 bases between. The CDR3 consists of 16 residues. In DNA form, the CDR3 reads TGCGCCAGCAGCCAAGAGGGAGGCAGGGTTAACTATGGCTACACCTTC. This encodes CASSQEGGRVNYGYTF.

The chain recombines TRBV19 with TRBJ2-1, with D unclear. The CDR3 extends over 11 amino acids. CDR1 is LNHDA and CDR2 is SQIVND in the germline V gene (reference sequence). V was shortened by 6 bases and J by 9 bases, with 9 bases between the two germline ends. The CDR3 here is CASSHAREQFF. The CDR3 DNA follows: TGTGCCAGTAGCCATGCTCGTGAGCAGTTCTTC.

V and J are TRBV5-1 and TRBJ2-7, with D perhaps matching TRBD1 (6 bases). This CDR3 has 14 amino acids. Germline CDR1 is SGHRS and CDR2 is YFSETQ. V was trimmed by 4 bases and J by 1 base, leaving 12 bases between them. The CDR3 nucleotides are TGCGCCAGCAGCGTAACCGGACAGTCCTACGAGCAGTACTTC. Its translation: CASSVTGQSYEQYF.

The chain combines TRBV28 with TRBJ2-3; 10 nucleotides line up with TRBD2. Germline trimming cut 5 bases from V and 3 bases from J; bases unmatched to any gene: 5. The CDR3 spans 15 residues. CDR1 and CDR2 from the germline V gene are MDHEN and SYDVKM. CDR3 in DNA: TGTGCCAGCAGTGTTAGCGGGAGGTCGACAGATACGCAGTATTTT. Residues: CASSVSGRSTDTQYF.

The rearrangement uses TRBV5-1 and TRBJ1-1, with 10 bases that match TRBD1. The CDR3 sequence is 15 residues long. In germline, CDR1 is SGHRS, CDR2 YFSETQ. The V gene end was trimmed by 4 bases and the J gene end by 4 bases; junction bases not matched to a gene: 7. The CDR3 DNA is TGCGCCAGCAGCAGCGGGACAGGGGATGGCACTGAAGCTTTCTTT. Encoded protein: CASSSGTGDGTEAFF.

The chain couples TRBV18 to TRBJ2-5; TRBD1 matches at 7 bases. V lost 2 bases, J lost 4 bases, and 4 bases stayed unmatched. Per germline, CDR1 KGHSH and CDR2 LQKENI. The CDR3 runs to 14 residues. CDR3 nucleotide sequence: TGTGCCAGCTCACCAAGGGACAGTTCAGAGACCCAGTACTTC. The encoded protein is CASSPRDSSETQYF.

The chain joins TRBV5-1 to TRBJ1-2, with D uncertain. The CDR3 is made up of 14 amino acids. CDR1 SGHRS and CDR2 YFSETQ come from the germline V gene. Trimming took off 9 bases at V and 0 bases at J, with 15 bases between the two ends. CDR3 residues: CAISYPGANYGYTF. The CDR3 nucleotides are TGCGCCATCTCATATCCGGGAGCTAACTATGGCTACACCTTC.

The chain employs TRBV28 and TRBJ2-3, with TRBD2 matching over 10 bases. Germline CDR1 and CDR2: MDHEN and SYDVKM. V dropped 2 bases and J dropped 3; count of bases not matched to a gene: 2. This CDR3 is 15 amino acids long. The CDR3 region is CASSLASGGTDTQYF. CDR3 sequence (DNA): TGTGCCAGCAGTTTAGCTAGCGGGGGAACAGATACGCAGTATTTT.

This chain links TRBV27 with TRBJ1-1; TRBD1 is a possible D gene (6 bases). V lost 5 bases and J lost 0, with 13 bases in between. CDR3 size: 15 residues. The germline V gene encodes CDR1 MNHEY and CDR2 SMNVEV (reference sequence). For the CDR3, the DNA is TGTGCCAGCAGTACCCTGGACAGTTTGAACACTGAAGCTTTCTTT. Translated: CASSTLDSLNTEAFF.

The chain combines TRBV12-3 or TRBV12-4 with TRBJ1-4; no firm D call. Trimming left V 3 bases short and J 7 bases short, with 6 bases between. The CDR3 has 12 residues. The CDR3 DNA follows: TGTGCCAGCAGTTTTTCGGTTGAAAAACTGTTTTTT. It translates to CASSFSVEKLFF.

The chain uses TRBV21-1 and TRBJ1-6; TRBD1 is taken as the D call from the table, unchecked against the DNA. TRBV21-1 is a documented pseudogene. The length of the CDR3 is 18 residues. The CDR3, as DNA: TGTGCCGGACCCATCCGACAGGGGGAGGGAGGTTATAATTCACCCCTCCACTTT. This gives the protein CAGPIRQGEGGYNSPLHF.

This chain uses TRBV7-2 with TRBJ1-2; perhaps TRBD1 as D (5 bases). Trimming cost V 4 bases and J 0 bases, with 15 bases left between them. Looked up from germline, CDR1 is SGHTA and CDR2 is FQGNSA. This CDR3 comprises 16 residues. In nucleotides, the CDR3 is TGTGCCAGCAGCTCGAACGTCCGACAGACTAACTATGGCTACACCTTC. This translates into CASSSNVRQTNYGYTF.